This entry lists 31 T cell receptor beta chains sequenced from one sample in a study of PD-L1 blockade in urothelial cancer. Time point here: pretreatment peripheral blood. Clones were sequenced by immunoSEQ multiplex PCR, and TCRdb holds only the in-frame ones, with some missing. This sample yields some 71,000 clones, of which over 80% are seen a single time; approximately 6.7% belongs to the top ten. The specimen comprised PBMCs, sampled around atezolizumab (anti-PD-L1) treatment. These receptor sequences come from a man aged 35 to 55 with urothelial cancer.

This clone was seen a single time. V gene TRBV2 combines with J gene TRBJ2-4, with a weak D call TRBD2 (6 bases). V lost 4 bases and J lost 1, with 11 bases in between. Germline CDR1 reads SNHLY; CDR2 reads FYNNEI. The CDR3 spans 15 residues. CDR3 sequence: CASSGQAGAKNIQYF. The CDR3 DNA is TGTGCCAGCAGTGGGCAGGCGGGGGCCAAAAACATTCAGTACTTC.

The rearrangement joins TRBV5-1 to TRBJ2-2, with a weak D call TRBD1 (6 bases). Germline CDR1 is SGHRS and CDR2 is YFSETQ. CDR3 size: 17 residues. Trimming removed 4 bases from V and 2 bases from J, with 18 bases in between. CDR3 protein: CASSPTARDTNTGELFF. The CDR3 DNA reads TGCGCCAGCAGCCCAACTGCCCGGGACACAAACACCGGGGAGCTGTTTTTT.

The V call is TRBV6-1, the J call TRBJ2-1, with 7 bases aligning to TRBD2. Germline V gives CDR1 MNHNS, CDR2 SASEGT. The junction had 6 bases not matched to a gene; V was cut back by 1 base and J by 0 bases. CDR3 length: 17 amino acids. CDR3 residues: CASSEEGLAASYNEQFF. As DNA, the CDR3 is TGTGCCAGCAGTGAAGAGGGGCTAGCGGCCTCCTACAATGAGCAGTTCTTC.

The chain couples TRBV5-1 to TRBJ2-5; D gene unclear. This CDR3 has 13 amino acids. Between the trimmed V and J ends, which lost 4 bases and 2 bases, there was a span of 9 bases. The germline gives CDR1 SGHRS, CDR2 YFSETQ. CDR3 loop: CASSPHRQETQYF. CDR3 sequence (DNA): TGCGCCAGCAGCCCACACCGACAAGAGACCCAGTACTTC. Using reference TRBV5-1 and TRBJ2-5 for the parts outside the CDR3, the full variable domain is KAGVTQTPRYLIKTRGQQVTLSCSPISGHRSVSWYQQTPGQGLQFLFEYFSETQRNKGNFPGRFSGRQFSNSRSEMNVSTLELGDSALYLCASSPHRQETQYFGPGTRLLVL.

This chain joins TRBV4-1 and TRBJ1-4, with 8 nucleotides matching TRBD1. Per the germline V gene, CDR1 is MGHRA and CDR2 is YSYEKL. J lost 5 bases, V lost 4 bases, and 6 bases had no gene match. This CDR3 is built from 15 residues. This CDR3 is CASSRKQGENEKLFF. The CDR3 DNA follows: TGCGCCAGCAGCCGGAAACAGGGGGAAAATGAAAAACTGTTTTTT.

J is TRBJ2-7 and V is TRBV6-6, with 10 bases lining up with TRBD1. The CDR3 extends over 14 amino acids. CDR1 is MNHNY, CDR2 SVGAGI, per germline (reference sequence). J gave up 2 bases and V 6 bases, and 4 bases lay outside the gene matches. The CDR3 loop reads CASRATGGPYEQYF. CDR3 nucleotide sequence: TGTGCCAGCAGGGCGACAGGGGGCCCCTACGAGCAGTACTTC.

This chain joins TRBV7-3 and TRBJ2-5; 8 nucleotides align to TRBD1. CDR3 length: 12 amino acids. Germline CDR1 and CDR2: SGHTA and FQGTGA. Unmatched junction bases numbered 4, after V lost 5 bases and J lost 8 bases. The CDR3 DNA is TGTGCCAGCAGCCCCGGACAGGGCACCCAGTACTTC. This sequence encodes CASSPGQGTQYF.

The gene calls are TRBV29-1 and TRBJ1-1; a possible D gene is TRBD1 (6 bases). V lost 4 bases, J lost 1 base, and 10 bases lay in between. The CDR3 is made up of 13 amino acids. CDR1 and CDR2 (germline): SQVTM, ANQGSEA. CDR3 protein: CSVAGATNTEAFF. The CDR3 nucleotides are TGCAGCGTTGCAGGGGCTACGAACACTGAAGCTTTCTTT.

CDR3 residues: CASSEGLGTDTQYF. CDR3 bases: TGTGCCAGCAGTGAGGGCCTGGGCACAGATACGCAGTATTTT. This sequence joins TRBV2 and TRBJ2-3, with no clear D. The V and J ends lost 3 bases and 1 base respectively, with 8 bases between them. This CDR3 is built from 14 residues. Germline lookup yields CDR1 SNHLY and CDR2 FYNNEI. The full variable domain, with the rest looked up from reference TRBV2 and TRBJ2-3, is EPEVTQTPSHQVTQMGQEVILRCVPISNHLYFYWYRQILGQKVEFLVSFYNNEISEKSEIFDDQFSVERPDGSNFTLKIRSTKLEDSAMYFCASSEGLGTDTQYFGPGTRLTVL.

This chain uses TRBV7-2 with TRBJ2-3; 11 bases match TRBD2. The trim removed 5 bases at V and 3 bases at J, leaving 4 bases unmatched. This CDR3 is 15 amino acids long. CDR1 and CDR2 from the germline V gene are SGHTA and FQGNSA. In DNA, the CDR3 is TGTGCCAGCAGCCAGACTAGCGGGACTACAGATACGCAGTATTTT. Translating it yields CASSQTSGTTDTQYF.

V usage is TRBV7-2 and J usage is TRBJ1-1; no firm D call. Germline V CDR1 and CDR2: SGHTA, FQGNSA. This CDR3 has 13 residues. Trimming took off 6 bases at V and 1 base at J, with 9 bases between the two ends. The CDR3 nucleotides read TGTGCCAGCAGTTACAGCCAGAACACTGAAGCTTTCTTT. Translation gives CASSYSQNTEAFF.

By sample share, this clone is medium-sized. The genes are TRBV25-1 and TRBJ1-4; 9 bases are shared with TRBD1. This CDR3 contains 15 residues. Trimming took 1 base from V and 8 from J; bases not matched to a gene: 5. Germline CDR1 reads MGHDK; CDR2 reads SYGVNS. This CDR3 reads CASSELQGAGEKLFF. The DNA for the CDR3 is TGTGCCAGCAGTGAATTACAGGGGGCAGGGGAAAAACTGTTTTTT.

This clone showed up just a few times. The chain links TRBV28 to TRBJ1-1; 8 bases match TRBD1. Looked up from germline, CDR1 is MDHEN and CDR2 is SYDVKM. The CDR3 runs 16 residues. J gave up 0 bases and V 11 bases, and 14 bases lay outside the gene matches. The CDR3: CAVLPGGALMNTEAFF. The CDR3 DNA reads as TGTGCCGTCCTTCCAGGGGGCGCCCTTATGAACACTGAAGCTTTCTTT.

The J gene is TRBJ1-1, the V gene TRBV4-2; D may be TRBD1 (6 bases). CDR3 size: 14 residues. CDR1 is LGHNA, CDR2 YNFKEQ, per germline. Trimming left V 1 base short and J 8 bases short, with 14 bases between. This CDR3 is CASSQAGTGLEAFF. As DNA, the CDR3 is TGTGCCAGCAGCCAAGCAGGTACAGGGCTAGAAGCTTTCTTT.

The chain employs TRBV7-2 and TRBJ2-5; D may be TRBD2 (6 bases). This CDR3 has 13 amino acids. From germline, CDR1 is SGHTA and CDR2 FQGNSA. The V and J ends lost 6 bases and 5 bases respectively, with 13 bases between them. Written as DNA, the CDR3 is TGTGCCAGCAGTTATGGACTACCGGAGACCCAGTACTTC. Translated: CASSYGLPETQYF.

The J gene is TRBJ2-7, the V gene TRBV6-5; TRBD2 matches 12 bases. The CDR3 totals 15 residues. J was trimmed by 2 bases and V by 2 bases; bases with no gene match: 1. Germline lookup yields CDR1 MNHEY and CDR2 SVGAGI. Written as DNA, the CDR3 is TGTGCCAGCAGTTACGGGACTAGCGGGCCCTACGAGCAGTACTTC. It specifies CASSYGTSGPYEQYF.

V is TRBV19 and J is TRBJ2-5; 7 bases align to TRBD1. Germline CDR1 reads LNHDA; CDR2 reads SQIVND (reference sequence). This CDR3 region has 15 residues. Trimming cost V 2 bases and J 5 bases; bases outside gene matches: 8. The DNA for the CDR3 is TGTGCCAGTAGTATAAATCGGGACAGAGGGGAGACCCAGTACTTC. Protein product: CASSINRDRGETQYF.

Only one count was recorded for this clone. V gene TRBV10-1 combines with J gene TRBJ2-3, with 7 bases matching TRBD2. Germline V gives CDR1 WNHNN, CDR2 SYGVQD (reference sequence). V lost 4 bases, J lost 0 bases, and 1 base stayed unmatched. The CDR3 has 14 residues. CDR3 in DNA: TGCGCCAGCAGTGGAGCGGGGAGCACAGATACGCAGTATTTT. It translates to CASSGAGSTDTQYF.

The chain recombines TRBV11-3 with TRBJ2-2, with TRBD2 identical over 8 bases. V was clipped by 5 bases and J by 3 bases; unmatched bases: 5. Germline V gene sequence: CDR1 SGHNT, CDR2 YENEEA. This CDR3 has 15 residues. The CDR3 protein is CASSPREGYTGELFF. The CDR3 DNA follows: TGTGCCAGCAGCCCCCGGGAGGGGTACACCGGGGAGCTGTTTTTT.

V gene TRBV6-5 combines with J gene TRBJ2-3; the D gene is possibly TRBD1 (5 bases). The ends were cut back, 6 bases at V and 2 bases at J, with 12 bases in the middle. The CDR3 totals 14 residues. Germline V gene data show CDR1 as MNHEY and CDR2 as SVGAGI. This CDR3 is CASSHGQNTDTQYF. The CDR3 DNA sequence: TGTGCCAGCAGCCACGGACAAAACACAGATACGCAGTATTTT.

This clone was seen only once. The chain joins TRBV6-1 to TRBJ2-5; 9 nucleotides match TRBD2. Germline V gives CDR1 MNHNS, CDR2 SASEGT. This CDR3 contains 13 residues. J gave up 5 bases and V 6 bases, and 4 bases lay outside the gene matches. CDR3 loop: CASSAGGPETQYF. CDR3 in DNA: TGTGCCAGCAGCGCGGGAGGGCCGGAGACCCAGTACTTC.

The chain combines TRBV7-2 with TRBJ2-1; maybe TRBD2 (5 bases). V lost 5 bases and J lost 4, with 12 bases in between. Germline V gene lookup returns CDR1 SGHTA and CDR2 FQGNSA. This CDR3 has 14 residues. Here the CDR3 DNA reads TGTGCCAGCAGCCGATACGGGGAGTACAATGAGCAGTTCTTC. Translating gives CASSRYGEYNEQFF.

This chain links TRBV29-1 with TRBJ2-7; 10 bases align to TRBD2. The CDR3 length is 15 residues. The ends lost 0 bases at V and 0 bases at J; junction bases unmatched: 2. Germline CDR1 is SQVTM and CDR2 is ANQGSEA. Here the CDR3 reads CSVEDASGSSYEQYF. The CDR3 DNA reads as TGCAGCGTTGAAGATGCTAGCGGGAGCTCCTACGAGCAGTACTTC.

The J gene is TRBJ2-4, the V gene TRBV11-2, with D possibly being TRBD2 (6 bases). V shed 6 bases and J shed 9 bases, with 9 bases lying between them. Germline-derived CDR1 and CDR2 are SGHAT and FQNNGV. The CDR3 loop spans 11 amino acids. CDR3 protein: CASSEAGIQYF. DNA for the CDR3: TGTGCCAGCAGTGAAGCGGGCATTCAGTACTTC.

As DNA, the CDR3 is TGTGCCAGTAGGCGGACTTCCAACACCGGGGAGCTGTTTTTT. It specifies CASRRTSNTGELFF. The chain is built from TRBV19 and TRBJ2-2, with D tentatively TRBD2 (5 bases). Trimming shortened V by 6 bases and J by 2 bases, and 10 bases separated the two germline ends. Germline V gene sequence: CDR1 LNHDA, CDR2 SQIVND (reference sequence). This CDR3 is 14 amino acids long.

V and J are TRBV29-1 and TRBJ1-4, with D unresolved. This CDR3 contains 12 residues. The V end lost 3 bases, the J end lost 10 bases, and 12 bases lay between the germline ends. In germline, CDR1 is SQVTM, CDR2 ANQGSEA. CDR3 amino acids: CSVEVPGVKLFF. CDR3 in DNA: TGCAGCGTTGAGGTTCCGGGAGTAAAACTGTTTTTT.

The CDR3 DNA follows: TGTGCCAGCAGCCTACCTTTACTAGCGGGAGGGAACACCGGGGAGCTGTTTTTT. Protein: CASSLPLLAGGNTGELFF. The rearrangement uses TRBV7-9 and TRBJ2-2; TRBD2 matches at 12 bases. Trimming at V came to 5 bases and at J to 1 base, leaving 8 bases not matched to a gene. The germline V gene has CDR1 SEHNR and CDR2 FQNEAQ (reference sequence). The CDR3 runs to 18 residues.

The chain employs TRBV4-1 and TRBJ1-5; the match to TRBD1 covers 10 bases. Germline lookup yields CDR1 MGHRA and CDR2 YSYEKL. Trimming took 1 base from V and 7 from J; bases not matched to a gene: 4. The CDR3 extends over 15 amino acids. The CDR3 loop reads CASSQGDRGRQPQHF. CDR3 DNA sequence: TGCGCCAGCAGCCAAGGGGACAGGGGCCGCCAGCCCCAGCATTTT.

This sequence joins TRBV27 and TRBJ2-3; no firm D call. The ends were cut back, 3 bases at V and 1 base at J, with 8 bases in the middle. The germline V gene encodes CDR1 MNHEY and CDR2 SMNVEV (reference sequence). This CDR3 is built from 14 residues. CDR3 residues: CASSFWQGTDTQYF. Written as DNA, the CDR3 is TGTGCCAGCAGTTTCTGGCAGGGCACAGATACGCAGTATTTT.

The gene calls are TRBV15 and TRBJ2-1; TRBD2 matches 7 bases. Germline CDR1 reads LNHNV; CDR2 reads YYDKDF (reference sequence). With V trimmed by 1 base and J by 4 bases, 7 bases remained unmatched. This CDR3 contains 16 residues. The CDR3 DNA reads as TGTGCCACCAGCAGAGCTCCAGCGGGATCATACAATGAGCAGTTCTTC. This codes for CATSRAPAGSYNEQFF.

This clone was found a few times. The gene calls are TRBV19 and TRBJ2-2; 7 nucleotides align to TRBD2. The CDR3 length is 16 residues. From germline, CDR1 is LNHDA and CDR2 SQIVND (reference sequence). The junction had 8 bases not matched to a gene; V was cut back by 2 bases and J by 5 bases. The DNA for the CDR3 is TGTGCCAGTAGTATAACGGGGAGGGGTCGAACCGGGGAGCTGTTTTTT. It codes for CASSITGRGRTGELFF.